The subject of this entry is one T cell receptor (beta chain). Its antigen is unidentified. The sample holds other DNA sequences that translate to the same CDR3. This sample was included in a study of shared clonotypes between healthy human individuals. Overall study findings and caveats: Inspection by rarefaction showed sorted-subset sequencing to be incomplete despite large depth.

This CDR3 is 13 amino acids long. The germline V and J ends were trimmed by 2 bases and 3 bases, with 8 bases remaining between them. Germline CDR1 KGHSH, CDR2 LQKENI. A CD45RA-negative memory subset and a CD45RA+ naive subset were separated from the CD4+ cells. Sequenced by immunoSEQ multiplex PCR; TCRdb stores in-frame clones only, minus some. The sample contains 2.5 million or so clones, over 85% of which appear only once. The sequenced sample was naive CD4+ T cells sorted from blood. Specified subset: CD45RA+ positively selected. This sequence originates from a young man in good health. The V call is TRBV18, the J call TRBJ2-7, with a weak D call TRBD1 (5 bases). The CDR3 nucleotides are TGTGCCAGCTCACCAGGGGCTAACTACGAGCAGTACTTC. Its protein product is CASSPGANYEQYF.